A selection of T cell receptor beta chains follows, all from one sample in a study of cytomegalovirus exposure and HLA in healthy donors. Assay: immunoSEQ multiplex PCR; the TCRdb copy retains only in-frame clones and omits some. The sample includes 250,000 to 300,000 clones, approximately 91% of them seen just once. Sequenced: PBMCs. The origin of the receptors is a girl aged 2-10 years in good health and CMV-seronegative. CDR3s include the opening cysteine and the closing phenylalanine or tryptophan. Expanded clones get a size class; other rows say once, few or many, or leave the size out.

clone_size v_call cdr3_aa
NA TRBV2 CASKTSSGANVLTF
NA TRBV28 CASSFTGHYGYTF
NA TRBV6-1 CASSEGFQGAYF
once TRBV7-9 CASSSPTGGGSEQYF
NA TRBV7-2 CASSYRQSGETQYF
few TRBV10-3 CAIRQVLNTEAFF
NA TRBV10-1 CASSDRGGLTGELFF
NA TRBV6-7 CASSYRDTYSGANVLTF
NA TRBV4-1 CASSQDGGRLETQYF
NA TRBV7-8 CASSVPRGEQFF
once TRBV19 CASSAQQGAGYGYTF
NA TRBV5-6 CASSFMAGGTQYF
NA TRBV29-1 CSGTLGTQYF
NA TRBV19 CASSIMTGGDEQYF
NA TRBV19 CASTDGGNEQYF
NA TRBV28 CASSFVSGGADEQYF
NA TRBV5-6 CASSSGLAGEQYF
NA TRBV15 CATSREVTGGYGYTF
few TRBV7-9 CSSSLELNEQFF
NA TRBV28 CASSWTAEGGSNQPQHF
once TRBV6-1 CASSQTRQLEAFF
NA TRBV30 CASTGTSGYEQYF
NA TRBV27 CASRQATRGAVTTDTQYF
NA TRBV29-1 CSVVLAGANYGYTF
NA TRBV30 CAWSRGTEAFF
NA TRBV15 CATSRGDRSNGYTF
NA TRBV12-5 CASGSIVGTDTYNEQFF
NA TRBV7-6 CASSDRDRGSGNTIYF
once TRBV10-3 CAISELGVRGTLNTEAFF
NA TRBV5-4 CAFRISNTGELFF
NA TRBV5-4 CASKLLTGASSEQYF
NA TRBV7-6 CASSPRTGGVYGYTF
NA TRBV28 CASSPGGENTEAFF
once TRBV23-1 CASSQSFEDSNTGELFF
NA TRBV7-9 CSSSLGGGQGATYGYTF
NA TRBV1 CTSSQAAGGISTDTQYF
NA TRBV7-8 CASSPLGRGGELFF
NA TRBV18 CASSPEGYYGYTF
NA TRBV7-9 CASSLGVNQPQHF
NA TRBV28 CASSLRSQGNNSPLHF
NA TRBV2 CASTVGTSQETQYF
NA TRBV27 CASSSGQGLDEQFF
NA TRBV5-1 CASSLGGTGSTDTQYF
once TRBV19 CASAETGSEKLFF
NA TRBV27 CASRRQGTDTQYF
NA TRBV7-9 CASSLGQGRPYEQYF
NA TRBV7-6 CASSRRPGSTTNEKLFF
NA TRBV5-4 CASSLLGQVTEAFF
NA TRBV11-2 CASSQDSYEQYF
NA TRBV6-1 CASSEARGTGPSGNTIYF
once TRBV5-1 CASSLDISGANVLTF
once TRBV5-4 CASSFGPGQGKETQYF